These 28 T cell receptor beta chains originate from one sample sequenced in a study of blood T cell repertoires in COVID-19. The table came from immunoSEQ multiplex PCR; TCRdb's copy has only in-frame clones and leaves some out. This table holds about 160,000 clones, roughly 80% found once. The sample was peripheral blood. All receptors come from a woman aged 80 or over with acute or convalescent COVID-19.

V usage is TRBV9 and J usage is TRBJ1-2; D gene ambiguous. CDR1 SGDLS and CDR2 YYNGEE come from the germline V gene. V was shortened by 4 bases and J by 2 bases, with 12 bases between the two germline ends. This CDR3 is built from 14 residues. The CDR3 bases are TGTGCCAGCAGCAGAATCGCGGGGAACTATGGCTACACCTTC. It translates to CASSRIAGNYGYTF. Using reference TRBV9 and TRBJ1-2 for the parts outside the CDR3, the full variable domain is DSGVTQTPKHLITATGQRVTLRCSPRSGDLSVYWYQQSLDQGLQFLIQYYNGEERAKGNILERFSAQQFPDLHSELNLSSLELGDSALYFCASSRIAGNYGYTFGSGTRLTVV.

The chain joins TRBV5-1 to TRBJ1-4; no clear D gene. CDR1 SGHRS and CDR2 YFSETQ come from the germline V gene. The V end lost 4 bases, the J end lost 12 bases, and 13 bases lay between the germline ends. The CDR3 loop spans 12 amino acids. Here the CDR3 reads CASSVGGRQLFF. The CDR3 DNA reads as TGCGCCAGCAGCGTGGGCGGGAGGCAACTGTTTTTT.

This clone was found once. The chain is built from TRBV6-5 and TRBJ1-1, with a weak D call TRBD1 (6 bases). Germline CDR1 and CDR2: MNHEY and SVGAGI. The CDR3 runs to 14 residues. V shed 3 bases and J shed 5 bases, with 13 bases lying between them. This CDR3 reads CASSYSGVGTEAFF. For the CDR3, the DNA is TGTGCCAGCAGTTATTCAGGGGTAGGGACTGAAGCTTTCTTT.

The count of this clone is one. J is TRBJ2-2 and V is TRBV7-6; 9 positions agree with TRBD2. Germline V gene lookup returns CDR1 SGHVS and CDR2 FNYEAQ. The CDR3 length is 16 residues. The ends lost 0 bases at V and 7 bases at J; junction bases unmatched: 6. CDR3 bases: TGTGCCAGCAGCTTAGCCCAGGGACTAGCCGGCGGGGAGCTGTTTTTT. Translated, it gives CASSLAQGLAGGELFF. Drawing the rest from reference TRBV7-6 and TRBJ2-2, the complete variable domain is GAGVSQSPRYKVTKRGQDVALRCDPISGHVSLYWYRQALGQGPEFLTYFNYEAQQDKSGLPNDRFSAERPEGSISTLTIQRTEQRDSAMYRCASSLAQGLAGGELFFGEGSRLTVL.

This clone was observed many times. The genes are TRBV19 and TRBJ1-2; tentatively, D is TRBD1 (5 bases). V dropped 7 bases and J dropped 5 bases, with 11 bases sitting between them. The CDR3 totals 12 residues. Germline loops: CDR1 LNHDA, CDR2 SQIVND (reference sequence). CDR3 amino acids: CASTQGGYGYTF. CDR3 coding DNA: TGTGCCAGTACGCAGGGAGGATATGGCTACACCTTC.

The rearrangement links TRBV19 to TRBJ1-4; D is possibly TRBD1 (5 bases). V was shortened by 4 bases and J by 6 bases, with 12 bases between the two germline ends. Germline-derived CDR1 and CDR2 are LNHDA and SQIVND (reference sequence). The length of the CDR3 is 14 residues. The CDR3 loop reads CASSRPGRDEKLFF. The DNA for the CDR3 is TGTGCCAGTAGTAGACCCGGCAGGGATGAAAAACTGTTTTTT.

The rearrangement uses TRBV4-1 and TRBJ1-4; D might be TRBD1 (5 bases). This CDR3 spans 15 amino acids. Germline CDR1 is MGHRA and CDR2 is YSYEKL. Trimming stripped 4 bases from V and 0 bases from J, with 9 bases between. Here the CDR3 reads CASSPQQATNEKLFF. The CDR3 DNA follows: TGCGCCAGCAGCCCCCAACAGGCAACTAATGAAAAACTGTTTTTT.

The chain employs TRBV2 and TRBJ1-5, with 8 nucleotides matching TRBD1. J lost 5 bases, V lost 7 bases, and 4 bases had no gene match. In germline, CDR1 is SNHLY, CDR2 FYNNEI. The CDR3 length is 13 residues. The CDR3 loop reads CASNDRGDQPQHF. In DNA form, the CDR3 reads TGTGCCAGCAATGACAGGGGTGATCAGCCCCAGCATTTT.

The rearrangement joins TRBV19 to TRBJ1-5; D not resolved. This CDR3 has 12 residues. Deletions cut 3 bases from V and 8 bases from J, with 8 bases between. Germline V gene data show CDR1 as LNHDA and CDR2 as SQIVND (reference sequence). DNA of the CDR3: TGTGCCAGTAGTATTGAAGTAGAGCCCCAGCATTTT. It specifies CASSIEVEPQHF.

The J gene is TRBJ1-2, the V gene TRBV29-1; a possible D gene is TRBD1 (5 bases). This CDR3 is 12 amino acids long. Germline values: CDR1 SQVTM, CDR2 ANQGSEA. Trimming removed 7 bases at V and 4 bases at J, with 13 bases between. CDR3: CSGSDGGYGYTF. CDR3 coding DNA: TGCAGCGGTTCGGACGGGGGCTATGGCTACACCTTC.

The gene calls are TRBV4-1 and TRBJ1-5; TRBD1 aligns across 7 bases. Germline-derived CDR1 and CDR2 are MGHRA and YSYEKL. CDR3 length equals 15 residues. V lost 0 bases to trimming and J lost 7 bases; unmatched junction nucleotides: 6. DNA of the CDR3: TGCGCCAGCAGCCAAGAACAAACAGGGGAACAGCCCCAGCATTTT. Protein: CASSQEQTGEQPQHF.

V and J are TRBV27 and TRBJ1-2; 7 nucleotides match TRBD1. The CDR3 has 14 amino acids. Germline V gene data show CDR1 as MNHEY and CDR2 as SMNVEV (reference sequence). V lost 6 bases and J lost 2; bases outside the gene matches: 6. CDR3 coding DNA: TGTGCCAGCAGCCCGGACAGGCGAAACTATGGCTACACCTTC. Translating it yields CASSPDRRNYGYTF.

The chain couples TRBV6-6 to TRBJ2-2; 7 bases are a match to TRBD1. The CDR3 is 15 amino acids. Germline assignment: CDR1 MNHNY and CDR2 SVGAGI (reference sequence). With V trimmed by 4 bases and J by 3 bases, 5 bases remained unmatched. CDR3 residues: CASSWGTVHTGELFF. The CDR3 DNA is TGTGCCAGCAGTTGGGGGACAGTACACACCGGGGAGCTGTTTTTT.

This clone was seen just once. The chain joins TRBV28 to TRBJ2-1, with TRBD2 identical over 7 bases. CDR3 length: 21 amino acids. Losses at the gene ends were 5 bases for V and 3 bases for J; bases not matched to a gene: 25. The V gene's germline CDR1 is MDHEN and CDR2 SYDVKM. The CDR3 spells CASSLPAELLAGAINYNEQFF. The CDR3 DNA is TGTGCCAGCAGTCTACCCGCGGAACTACTGGCGGGAGCGATTAACTACAATGAGCAGTTCTTC.

On this clone: Other DNA sequences of this sample code for an identical CDR3. The V gene is TRBV3-1 (or the pseudogene TRBV3-2), the J gene TRBJ1-2, with TRBD1 as a possible D gene (5 bases). The V and J ends lost 1 base and 8 bases respectively, with 11 bases between them. This CDR3 is 13 amino acids long. Germline values: CDR1 LGHDT, CDR2 YNNKEL (reference sequence). The CDR3 DNA reads TGTGCCAGCAGCCAAGGGGGGGGAAGCGGCTACACCTTC. Translation gives CASSQGGGSGYTF.

J is TRBJ2-6 and V is TRBV3-1 (or the pseudogene TRBV3-2); 13 nucleotides align to TRBD2. CDR3 length: 20 residues. V shed 4 bases and J 0 bases; nucleotides not matched to a gene: 9. Germline V gene sequence: CDR1 LGHDT, CDR2 YNNKEL (reference sequence). CDR3 coding DNA: TGTGCCAGCAGCCTAACTTTTACTAGCGGGAGGGCCTCTGGGGCCAACGTCCTGACTTTC. This codes for CASSLTFTSGRASGANVLTF.

This clone was found a few times. The chain recombines TRBV11-2 with TRBJ2-1, with D possibly being TRBD2 (6 bases). Germline V CDR1 and CDR2: SGHAT, FQNNGV. This CDR3 has 17 amino acids. Trimming took 1 base from V and 6 from J, leaving 19 bases between them. In nucleotides, the CDR3 is TGTGCCAGCAGCTTAGCGTTATGGCGGGGTGGGGGCAATGAGCAGTTCTTC. This gives the protein CASSLALWRGGGNEQFF.

V usage is TRBV11-2 and J usage is TRBJ2-1; D not certain. V lost 4 bases to trimming and J lost 8 bases, with 15 bases between them. Germline lookup yields CDR1 SGHAT and CDR2 FQNNGV. CDR3 length equals 14 residues. The CDR3 loop is CASSSDLVVHEQFF. CDR3 DNA: TGTGCCAGCAGCTCAGATCTAGTTGTCCATGAGCAGTTCTTC.

The CDR3 bases are TGTGCCAGTAGTATCCAGGGGGCGGACTATGGCTACACCTTC. Translating gives CASSIQGADYGYTF. The genes are TRBV19 and TRBJ1-2; 8 positions agree with TRBD1. The CDR3 consists of 14 residues. Losses at the gene ends were 3 bases for V and 3 bases for J; bases not matched to a gene: 3. Germline values: CDR1 LNHDA, CDR2 SQIVND (reference sequence).

The genes are TRBV7-9 and TRBJ2-7; D perhaps matches TRBD1 (5 bases). The CDR3 is 13 residues long. The V and J ends lost 5 bases and 3 bases respectively, with 11 bases between them. CDR1 SEHNR and CDR2 FQNEAQ come from the germline V gene (reference sequence). The DNA of the CDR3 is TGTGCCAGCAGCCTTCAGGGCGTCTACGAGCAGTACTTC. Translating gives CASSLQGVYEQYF.

This clone was recorded many times. The genes are TRBV4-1 and TRBJ2-3; 8 nucleotides line up with TRBD2. In germline, CDR1 is MGHRA, CDR2 YSYEKL. The CDR3 totals 17 residues. J was trimmed by 3 bases and V by 3 bases; bases with no gene match: 11. Written as DNA, the CDR3 is TGCGCCAGCAGCCAGGTCCCGACTAGCGTAAAAACAGATACGCAGTATTTT. It codes for CASSQVPTSVKTDTQYF.

The chain joins TRBV6-5 to TRBJ1-4; 9 nucleotides agree with TRBD1. Germline V gene sequence: CDR1 MNHEY, CDR2 SVGAGI. The CDR3 is 15 amino acids. J gave up 7 bases and V 10 bases, and 13 bases lay outside the gene matches. The CDR3 sequence is CATGTGFWRGEKLFF. The DNA for the CDR3 is TGTGCCACCGGGACAGGGTTTTGGAGGGGTGAAAAACTGTTTTTT.

This clone has a single count. The V gene is TRBV6-2 or TRBV6-3, the J gene TRBJ2-3, with a weak D call TRBD1 (6 bases). Germline CDR1 and CDR2: MNHEY and SVGEGT. Trimming left V 0 bases short and J 5 bases short, with 9 bases between. The CDR3 is 14 amino acids. The CDR3 DNA sequence: TGTGCCAGCAGTTACTCGGACAGAAAAGATACGCAGTATTTT. Protein product: CASSYSDRKDTQYF.

This chain links TRBV6-5 with TRBJ2-7; tentatively, D is TRBD2 (6 bases). Germline V gives CDR1 MNHEY, CDR2 SVGAGI. V was shortened by 11 bases and J by 2 bases, with 19 bases between the two germline ends. The length of the CDR3 is 14 residues. CDR3 protein: CASSSGHGTYEQYF. CDR3 DNA sequence: TGTGCCTCTTCCAGCGGGCACGGTACCTACGAGCAGTACTTC.

This clone was found a few times. V usage is TRBV29-1 and J usage is TRBJ1-1, with 9 bases lining up with TRBD1. V was pared by 5 bases and J by 4 bases, with 5 bases of the junction left unmatched. This CDR3 has 13 residues. Per the germline V gene, CDR1 is SQVTM and CDR2 is ANQGSEA. The CDR3 DNA sequence: TGCAGCGTTACGACAGGGGGAACCACTGAAGCTTTCTTT. This sequence encodes CSVTTGGTTEAFF.

CDR3 nucleotides: TGCGCCAGCAGCCAAGTAGAGAACTATGGCTACACCTTC. This sequence encodes CASSQVENYGYTF. The chain carries TRBV4-1 and TRBJ1-2; D is undetermined. Germline CDR1 is MGHRA and CDR2 is YSYEKL. V gave up 1 base and J gave up 2 bases, with 5 bases separating them. The CDR3 is 13 residues long.

This chain uses TRBV6-6 with TRBJ2-1; 8 nucleotides line up with TRBD2. The CDR3 consists of 15 residues. Germline values: CDR1 MNHNY, CDR2 SVGAGI (reference sequence). J gave up 4 bases and V 5 bases, and 7 bases lay outside the gene matches. CDR3 in DNA: TGTGCCAGCAGTGACCCGGGGGGGCGGTACAATGAGCAGTTCTTC. This sequence encodes CASSDPGGRYNEQFF.

This sequence joins TRBV1 and TRBJ2-1; the table assigns TRBD2, which was not confirmed against the DNA. TRBV1 is deemed a pseudogene. This CDR3 comprises 14 residues. The CDR3 protein is CTSSQPLSYNEQFF. The CDR3 DNA sequence: TGCACCAGCAGCCAACCCCTCTCCTACAATGAGCAGTTCTTC.